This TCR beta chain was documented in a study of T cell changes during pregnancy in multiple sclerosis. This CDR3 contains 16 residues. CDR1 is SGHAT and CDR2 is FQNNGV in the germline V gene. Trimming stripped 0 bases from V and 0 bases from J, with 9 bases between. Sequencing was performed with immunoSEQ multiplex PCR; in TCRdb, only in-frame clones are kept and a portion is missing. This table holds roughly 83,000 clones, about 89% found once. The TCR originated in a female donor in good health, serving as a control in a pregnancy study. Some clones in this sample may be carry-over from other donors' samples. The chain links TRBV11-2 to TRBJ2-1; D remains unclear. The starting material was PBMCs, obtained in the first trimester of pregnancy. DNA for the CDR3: TGTGCCAGCAGCTTAGACGGTATACTCTCCTACAATGAGCAGTTCTTC. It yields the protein CASSLDGILSYNEQFF. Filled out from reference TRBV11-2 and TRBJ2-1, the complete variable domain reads EAGVAQSPRYKIIEKRQSVAFWCNPISGHATLYWYQQILGQGPKLLIQFQNNGVVDDSQLPKDRFSAERLKGVDSTLKIQPAKLEDSAVYLCASSLDGILSYNEQFFGPGTRLTVL.